This T cell receptor beta chain was observed in a study of identical twins. Findings and limits, study-wide: Weaker excess twin sharing was observed in beta out-of-frame sequences.

To note about this clonotype: The antigen remains unidentified.

A single record per CDR3 protein comes from TCRdb applying MiXCR to the 5' RACE reads. Seen here are a few hundred thousand distinct CDR3 sequences, roughly 18% observed once, and the top ten hold roughly 12%. Sequencing input: naive T cells sorted from blood. The sequence derives from a man in his forties or fifties in good health.

The CDR3 loop is CSAREGWNTEAFF. CDR3 nucleotide sequence: TGCAGTGCTAGAGAAGGATGGAACACTGAAGCTTTCTTT. The genes are TRBV20-1 and TRBJ1-1; D is undetermined. The CDR3 has 13 residues. Germline V CDR1 and CDR2: DFQATT, SNEGSKA (reference sequence). V lost 0 bases to trimming and J lost 1 base, with 6 bases between them.